Here is one TCR beta chain with its context. Its antigen is unknown. V shed 3 bases and J 7 bases; nucleotides not matched to a gene: 5. Germline CDR1 reads MNHEY; CDR2 reads SVGAGI. The CDR3 runs 14 residues. Each of the donors was a healthy bone marrow donor. These data come from a study of cytomegalovirus exposure and HLA in healthy donors. Overall study: Unique TCR beta sequences numbering approximately 120 million came from roughly 180 million T cells in an earlier analysis. Around 80 million unique TCRs from HLA-typed donors were held in an early data release.

A multiplex PCR was run with 60 Vbeta primers and 13 Jbeta primers. Sequencing used immunoSEQ multiplex PCR; TCRdb keeps in-frame clones, though not all of them. The data hold over 45,000 clones, with 83% observed a single time. Findings of the study overall: Most observed TCR sequences were rare, whereas some public TCRs were detected in many donors.

The chain has TRBV6-5 and TRBJ2-5, with 10 bases lining up with TRBD2. The sequenced material came from PBMCs. The receptor's source is a man younger than 40 in good health and CMV-seronegative. As DNA, the CDR3 is TGTGCCAGCAGTTATCAGTCTAGCGGGGGGACCCAGTACTTC. It is translated as CASSYQSSGGTQYF.